These T cell receptor beta chains were read from a single sample in a study of blood T cell repertoires in COVID-19. Profiled with immunoSEQ multiplex PCR; TCRdb holds only in-frame clones, not every one. The profile shows fewer than 400,000 clones, roughly 91% of them singletons. The sequenced sample consisted of PBMCs or T cells enriched from blood (not recorded which). The source is a woman between 25 and 40 years old who had recovered from COVID-19. CDR3s leave out the opening cysteine and the closing phenylalanine or tryptophan. D genes are given only for firm matches. Not all rows give a size; the values are once, few, many and, for expanded clones, a class.

clone size	V gene	D gene	CDR3 protein
.	TRBV6-5	.	ASTNGYGYT
few	TRBV28	.	ASSKRRGGYT
.	TRBV5-1	.	ASSPDTTPGKQY
once	TRBV11-2	.	ASSLDRYNEQF
.	TRBV30	.	AWSDSYEQY
.	TRBV6-1	.	ASSEGMTASSYEQY
once	TRBV5-8	TRBD2	ASSLGQLGLAEYNEQF
.	TRBV5-1	.	ASGGGLPGNTIY
.	TRBV28	TRBD2	ASSLGLASNTGELF
.	TRBV11-2	.	ASSWGVYEQY
.	TRBV5-6	.	ASSLKRSRSNVLT
.	TRBV4-1	.	ASSQDTGGSPLH
.	TRBV27	TRBD1	ASRPFPGQGFRASPLH
.	TRBV13	.	ASSAWQEGSYEQY
.	TRBV1	.	TSSPDRAGANVLT
once	TRBV5-8	.	ASSLARFSGNTIY
.	TRBV5-6	.	ASSPGVRETQY
.	TRBV5-6	.	ASSRGARLRETQY
.	TRBV28	TRBD2	ASSLSPAGVFHNEQF
once	TRBV7-9	TRBD2	ASSSVGLAGPSYEQY
.	TRBV7-9	TRBD1	ASSRGQGGTGELF
.	TRBV5-1	.	ASSLGANTEAF
.	TRBV7-9	.	ASSLGDGQAF
few	TRBV30	.	AWSPGRNEKLF
.	TRBV28	.	ASSFGVRDYEQY
.	TRBV7-3	TRBD1	ASSTTGDGNTEAF